A single sample is the source of the 32 T cell receptor beta chains below, sequenced in a study of high-grade serous ovarian cancer treatment subgroups (dated by TCRdb to the early 2020s). Collection of tumor samples took place before definitive surgery or chemotherapy. Libraries were constructed by the immunoSEQ multiplex PCR assay. TCRdb re-hosts the immuneACCESS table, in-frame sequences only. Its copies lack some clones; in the studies checked, an unresolved V gene accounts for under half of them, and the cause for the rest is not known. Counted in this sample were several thousand clones; more than 55% of them appeared once. The ten largest clones capture under 6.5% of the sample. Material: tumor tissue. The receptors shown here come from a human donor with high-grade serous ovarian cancer.

J is TRBJ2-1 and V is TRBV4-2; 13 bases match TRBD2. Unmatched junction bases numbered 9, after V lost 4 bases and J lost 9 bases. The CDR3 loop spans 16 amino acids. Per germline, CDR1 LGHNA and CDR2 YNFKEQ. This CDR3 reads CASSRAGTSGKGEQFF. The CDR3 nucleotides are TGTGCCAGCAGCCGTGCCGGGACTAGCGGGAAGGGTGAGCAGTTCTTC.

The rearrangement uses TRBV5-4 and TRBJ2-1; 13 bases map to TRBD2. V trimming: 0 bases; J trimming: 13 bases; junction bases outside the gene matches: 13. Germline V gives CDR1 SGHNT, CDR2 YYREEE (reference sequence). The CDR3 consists of 17 residues. This chain's CDR3 is CASSLEDIGLAGEDQFF. CDR3 sequence (DNA): TGTGCCAGCAGCTTGGAAGACATAGGACTAGCGGGAGAGGATCAGTTCTTC.

The chain links TRBV5-5 to TRBJ1-2, with 11 bases matching TRBD1. Germline CDR1 reads SGHKS; CDR2 reads YYEKEE (reference sequence). The CDR3 has 15 amino acids. The J segment lost 4 bases and the V segment lost 4 bases, leaving 6 bases of the junction unmatched. Here the CDR3 reads CASSLDRGRVYGYTF. CDR3 in DNA: TGTGCCAGCAGCCTGGACAGGGGGCGCGTCTATGGCTACACCTTC. The complete variable domain, with remaining parts taken from reference TRBV5-5 and TRBJ1-2, reads DAGVTQSPTHLIKTRGQQVTLRCSPISGHKSVSWYQQVLGQGPQFIFQYYEKEERGRGNFPDRFSARQFPNYSSELNVNALLLGDSALYLCASSLDRGRVYGYTFGSGTRLTVV.

The rearrangement links TRBV19 to TRBJ1-5, with D unclear. The CDR3 runs 19 residues. The V gene's germline CDR1 is LNHDA and CDR2 SQIVND (reference sequence). With 2 bases removed from V and 0 bases from J, the gap between germline ends came to 20 bases. In nucleotides, the CDR3 is TGTGCCAGTAGTATATCCCCAATGCCCCAGATATATAGCAATCAGCCCCAGCATTTT. This gives the protein CASSISPMPQIYSNQPQHF.

This chain connects TRBV12-5 to TRBJ2-7; TRBD2 aligns across 8 bases. Germline V gives CDR1 LGHNT, CDR2 FRNRAP. V was pared by 2 bases and J by 5 bases, with 20 bases of the junction left unmatched. The CDR3 is made up of 19 amino acids. Here the CDR3 reads CASGLPLGSGTTDLDEQYF. The CDR3 DNA reads TGTGCTAGTGGTTTGCCACTAGGTAGCGGGACTACCGATCTGGACGAGCAGTACTTC.

This sequence joins TRBV12-5 and TRBJ1-1; 11 bases are a match to TRBD1. The CDR3 has 14 residues. Looked up from germline, CDR1 is LGHNT and CDR2 is FRNRAP. Trimming at V came to 0 bases and at J to 10 bases, leaving 4 bases not matched to a gene. CDR3 nucleotides: TGTGCTAGTGGTTTGGTAAGCGGGACAGGGGGAGCTTTCTTT. This translates into CASGLVSGTGGAFF.

V gene TRBV7-2 combines with J gene TRBJ1-5; weak D call: TRBD1 (5 bases). The CDR3 runs to 19 residues. Germline-derived CDR1 and CDR2 are SGHTA and FQGNSA. The germline V and J ends were trimmed by 1 base and 2 bases, with 21 bases remaining between them. The CDR3 DNA sequence: TGTGCCAGCAGCTTAGGGGCAGGGTTCGGAAATATAGGCAATCAGCCCCAGCATTTT. Its protein is CASSLGAGFGNIGNQPQHF.

In this sample, this clone is large. The chain is built from TRBV18 and TRBJ2-1; D not certain. V gave up 7 bases and J gave up 5 bases, with 9 bases separating them. CDR1 and CDR2 (germline): KGHSH, LQKENI. The length of the CDR3 is 12 residues. DNA of the CDR3: TGTGCCAGCTTTCACCAGCACAATGAGCAGTTCTTC. Amino acid sequence: CASFHQHNEQFF.

V gene TRBV6-6 combines with J gene TRBJ1-2, with TRBD1 matching over 11 bases. CDR3 length: 14 amino acids. V lost 2 bases to trimming and J lost 8 bases; unmatched junction nucleotides: 4. Germline V lookup: CDR1 MNHNY, CDR2 SVGAGI (reference sequence). The CDR3 loop is CASSYGQGAGGYTF. The CDR3 nucleotides read TGTGCCAGCAGTTACGGACAGGGGGCGGGAGGCTACACCTTC.

The J gene is TRBJ1-4, the V gene TRBV2, with D hard to call. This CDR3 comprises 13 residues. V lost 6 bases to trimming and J lost 3 bases, with 8 bases between them. Germline assignment: CDR1 SNHLY and CDR2 FYNNEI. Here the CDR3 DNA reads TGTGCCAGCAGCGGACGGCCTAATGAAAAACTGTTTTTT. Amino acid sequence: CASSGRPNEKLFF.

V and J are TRBV30 and TRBJ1-3, with 8 bases matching TRBD1. With V trimmed by 8 bases and J by 1 base, 4 bases remained unmatched. CDR1 and CDR2 (germline): GTSNPN, SVGIG (reference sequence). The CDR3 spans 13 residues. This CDR3 is CAGQGNSGNTIYF. In DNA, the CDR3 is TGTGCCGGACAGGGTAATTCTGGAAACACCATATATTTT.

This chain joins TRBV5-6 and TRBJ1-2; 10 bases match TRBD1. Germline trimming cut 4 bases from V and 6 bases from J; bases unmatched to any gene: 3. CDR1 is SGHDT, CDR2 YYEEEE, per germline. The length of the CDR3 is 13 residues. Written as DNA, the CDR3 is TGTGCCAGCAGCCCCGGACAGGGGGATGGCTACACCTTC. Protein product: CASSPGQGDGYTF.

The V gene is TRBV19, the J gene TRBJ2-6; no firm D call. This CDR3 has 12 residues. Trimming pared 4 bases from V and 2 bases from J, leaving 0 bases between. Germline V gives CDR1 LNHDA, CDR2 SQIVND (reference sequence). DNA for the CDR3: TGTGCCAGTAGTACTGGGGCCAACGTCCTGACTTTC. This encodes CASSTGANVLTF.

This clone ranks as medium-sized (0.01 to 0.1%). This sequence joins TRBV5-5 and TRBJ2-7, with 7 positions matching TRBD2. Trimming at V came to 4 bases and at J to 3 bases, leaving 7 bases not matched to a gene. Germline V gene lookup returns CDR1 SGHKS and CDR2 YYEKEE (reference sequence). The CDR3 runs 14 residues. The CDR3 loop is CASSPGGGGYEQYF. The CDR3 bases are TGTGCCAGCAGCCCAGGAGGCGGGGGCTACGAGCAGTACTTC.

This clone is judged medium-sized. V and J are TRBV28 and TRBJ1-5, with D unclear. V shed 10 bases and J shed 7 bases, with 23 bases lying between them. Germline values: CDR1 MDHEN, CDR2 SYDVKM. The CDR3 totals 15 residues. CDR3 sequence: CATLRVPEKKQPQHF. The DNA for the CDR3 is TGTGCCACCCTCCGGGTCCCCGAAAAGAAACAGCCCCAGCATTTT.

This clone is labeled medium-sized. The V call is TRBV19, the J call TRBJ2-5, with D uncertain. CDR3 length: 15 residues. Between the trimmed V and J ends, which lost 0 bases and 5 bases, there was a span of 13 bases. Germline lookup yields CDR1 LNHDA and CDR2 SQIVND (reference sequence). In DNA, the CDR3 is TGTGCCAGTAGTATAGATGGAGATTTGTGGGAGACCCAGTACTTC. Translation: CASSIDGDLWETQYF.

Written as DNA, the CDR3 is TGTGCCAGCAGTGACGGGCGCGCCAGGCAGCCCCAGCATTTT. Translation gives CASSDGRARQPQHF. The V and J genes are TRBV6-1 and TRBJ1-5; no firm D call. The CDR3 spans 14 residues. Looked up from germline, CDR1 is MNHNS and CDR2 is SASEGT. V lost 3 bases and J 7 bases, leaving 13 bases between the germline ends.

This clone was detected a few times. The gene calls are TRBV12-5 and TRBJ2-2; possible D gene TRBD2, 5 bases. Deletions cut 0 bases from V and 5 bases from J, with 13 bases between. This CDR3 spans 16 amino acids. Germline V gives CDR1 LGHNT, CDR2 FRNRAP. The CDR3 here is CASGLVRGEGTGELFF. CDR3 bases: TGTGCTAGTGGTTTGGTACGAGGTGAGGGTACCGGGGAGCTGTTTTTT. Filled out from reference TRBV12-5 and TRBJ2-2, the complete variable domain reads DARVTQTPRHKVTEMGQEVTMRCQPILGHNTVFWYRQTMMQGLELLAYFRNRAPLDDSGMPKDRFSAEMPDATLATLKIQPSEPRDSAVYFCASGLVRGEGTGELFFGEGSRLTVL.

This clone is medium-sized by share. The sample holds other DNA sequences that translate to the same CDR3. V is TRBV5-5 and J is TRBJ2-5; D unresolved. Per germline, CDR1 SGHKS and CDR2 YYEKEE (reference sequence). Trimming pared 2 bases from V and 5 bases from J, leaving 4 bases between. CDR3 length equals 11 residues. The CDR3 protein is CASSFRETQYF. For the CDR3, the DNA is TGTGCCAGCAGCTTTAGGGAGACCCAGTACTTC.

CDR3 sequence reads: CASSANTIYF. The DNA for the CDR3 is TGTGCCAGCAGCGCAAACACCATATATTTT. V is TRBV7-3 and J is TRBJ1-3; unclear D gene. Germline CDR1 reads SGHTA; CDR2 reads FQGTGA. The CDR3 covers 10 residues. The V gene lost 5 bases and the J gene lost 6 bases, with 2 bases spanning the gap.

This rearrangement joins TRBV30 to TRBJ1-3; 7 nucleotides line up with TRBD1. Germline V gene sequence: CDR1 GTSNPN, CDR2 SVGIG (reference sequence). V lost 2 bases, J lost 4 bases, and 2 bases stayed unmatched. The CDR3 is 13 amino acids. CDR3 DNA sequence: TGTGCCTGGAGTCAGACAGGGGGAAACACCATATATTTT. This encodes CAWSQTGGNTIYF.

This clone was counted a few times. The J gene is TRBJ2-7, the V gene TRBV18; D gene unclear. Germline V lookup: CDR1 KGHSH, CDR2 LQKENI. The germline V and J ends were trimmed by 3 bases and 3 bases, with 3 bases remaining between them. The CDR3 has 11 residues. The CDR3 loop is CASSPGYEQYF. In nucleotides, the CDR3 is TGTGCCAGCTCACCGGGCTACGAGCAGTACTTC. Full variable domain (rest looked up from reference TRBV18 and TRBJ2-7): NAGVMQNPRHLVRRRGQEARLRCSPMKGHSHVYWYRQLPEEGLKFMVYLQKENIIDESGMPKERFSAEFPKEGPSILRIQQVVRGDSAAYFCASSPGYEQYFGPGTRLTVT.

This rearrangement joins TRBV19 to TRBJ1-5; no definite D call. The CDR3 is 15 residues long. The germline V gene has CDR1 LNHDA and CDR2 SQIVND (reference sequence). Trimming left V 8 bases short and J 11 bases short, with 25 bases between. This CDR3 is CASHRRESVRSAQHF. CDR3 DNA sequence: TGTGCCAGTCACCGCCGGGAGAGTGTTCGTTCAGCCCAGCATTTT. Supplemented by reference TRBV19 and TRBJ1-5, the full variable domain reads DGGITQSPKYLFRKEGQNVTLSCEQNLNHDAMYWYRQDPGQGLRLIYYSQIVNDFQKGDIAEGYSVSREKKESFPLTVTSAQKNPTAFYLCASHRRESVRSAQHFGDGTRLSIL.

V usage is TRBV19 and J usage is TRBJ1-1; D remains unclear. CDR1 LNHDA and CDR2 SQIVND come from the germline V gene (reference sequence). V gave up 5 bases and J gave up 7 bases, with 17 bases separating them. The CDR3 is made up of 14 amino acids. The DNA of the CDR3 is TGTGCCAGTAGTCCCGGATTGTTAATCGGTGAAGCTTTCTTT. This sequence encodes CASSPGLLIGEAFF.

CDR3 sequence reads: CASSSASGRAEGFF. The CDR3 coding sequence is TGTGCCAGCAGCTCGGCTAGCGGGAGGGCCGAGGGGTTCTTC. The chain carries TRBV5-5 and TRBJ2-1, with TRBD2 matching 12 bases. CDR1 and CDR2 from the germline V gene are SGHKS and YYEKEE (reference sequence). The CDR3 has 14 residues. Trimming cost V 3 bases and J 15 bases; bases outside gene matches: 10.

The V gene is TRBV6-5, the J gene TRBJ1-6, with D hard to call. The CDR3 sequence is 14 residues long. CDR1 MNHEY and CDR2 SVGAGI come from the germline V gene. Trimming took 7 bases from V and 7 from J, leaving 14 bases between them. The CDR3: CASTFNSLNSPLHF. The CDR3 bases are TGTGCCAGCACTTTCAACAGCCTGAATTCACCCCTCCACTTT.

J is TRBJ2-3 and V is TRBV7-3; D gene unclear. V lost 3 bases and J lost 4, with 14 bases in between. The CDR3 extends over 15 amino acids. Germline V gene lookup returns CDR1 SGHTA and CDR2 FQGTGA. CDR3 bases: TGTGCCAGCAGCTTGGGAATTGTATTACCAGATACGCAGTATTTT. The encoded protein is CASSLGIVLPDTQYF.

This clone is labeled medium-sized. This sequence joins TRBV27 and TRBJ1-5; no reliable D call. Trimming left V 3 bases short and J 7 bases short, with 10 bases between. The CDR3 runs 13 residues. Germline V lookup: CDR1 MNHEY, CDR2 SMNVEV (reference sequence). The CDR3 bases are TGTGCCAGCAGTTTGGTTGGGCCGCAGCCCCAGCATTTT. Its translation: CASSLVGPQPQHF.

V and J are TRBV5-1 and TRBJ2-3, with unresolved D. The CDR3 consists of 13 residues. The germline V and J ends were trimmed by 9 bases and 4 bases, with 15 bases remaining between them. Looked up from germline, CDR1 is SGHRS and CDR2 is YFSETQ. CDR3 region: CATRPGNADTQYF. CDR3 nucleotides: TGCGCCACCCGCCCCGGAAACGCAGATACGCAGTATTTT.

The chain has TRBV7-2 and TRBJ2-7; D might be TRBD1 (6 bases). Germline-derived CDR1 and CDR2 are SGHTA and FQGNSA. V lost 5 bases, J lost 3 bases, and 20 bases lay in between. CDR3 length equals 16 residues. CDR3 amino acids: CASSPRSGQGNYEQYF. As DNA, the CDR3 is TGTGCCAGCAGCCCCCGGTCGGGGCAGGGGAACTACGAGCAGTACTTC. Combining the CDR3 with reference TRBV7-2 and TRBJ2-7 gives the whole variable domain GAGVSQSPSNKVTEKGKDVELRCDPISGHTALYWYRQSLGQGLEFLIYFQGNSAPDKSGLPSDRFSAERTGGSVSTLTIQRTQQEDSAVYLCASSPRSGQGNYEQYFGPGTRLTVT.

This clone is judged medium-sized (0.01 to 0.1%). The V and J genes are TRBV29-1 and TRBJ2-3, with D perhaps TRBD1 (5 bases). This CDR3 has 14 amino acids. Per the germline V gene, CDR1 is SQVTM and CDR2 is ANQGSEA. Trimming shortened V by 2 bases and J by 3 bases, and 12 bases separated the two germline ends. CDR3 in amino acids: CSVEPIGVTDTQYF. CDR3 nucleotides: TGCAGCGTTGAACCGATAGGGGTTACAGATACGCAGTATTTT.

V gene TRBV19 combines with J gene TRBJ1-4; 8 bases agree with TRBD1. Germline CDR1 and CDR2: LNHDA and SQIVND (reference sequence). The CDR3 spans 15 residues. V lost 8 bases, J lost 5 bases, and 10 bases stayed unmatched. CDR3 residues: CASHDPGTGNEKLFF. The CDR3, as DNA: TGTGCCAGTCATGACCCGGGGACAGGCAATGAAAAACTGTTTTTT.